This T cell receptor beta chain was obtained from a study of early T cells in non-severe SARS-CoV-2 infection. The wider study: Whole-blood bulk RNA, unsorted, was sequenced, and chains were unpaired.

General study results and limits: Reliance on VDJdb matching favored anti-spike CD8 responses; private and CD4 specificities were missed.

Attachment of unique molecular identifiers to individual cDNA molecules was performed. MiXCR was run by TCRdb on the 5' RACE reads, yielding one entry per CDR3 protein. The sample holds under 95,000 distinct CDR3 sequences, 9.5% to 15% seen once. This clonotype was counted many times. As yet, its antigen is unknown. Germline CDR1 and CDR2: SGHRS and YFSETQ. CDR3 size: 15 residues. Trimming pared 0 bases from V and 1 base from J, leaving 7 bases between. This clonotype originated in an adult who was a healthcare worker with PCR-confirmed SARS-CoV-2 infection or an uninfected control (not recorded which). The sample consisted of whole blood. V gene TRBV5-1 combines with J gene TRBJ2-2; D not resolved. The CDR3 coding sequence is TGCGCCAGCAGCTTGGCCACCCAGAACACCGGGGAGCTGTTTTTT. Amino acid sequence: CASSLATQNTGELFF. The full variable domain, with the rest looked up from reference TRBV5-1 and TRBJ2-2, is KAGVTQTPRYLIKTRGQQVTLSCSPISGHRSVSWYQQTPGQGLQFLFEYFSETQRNKGNFPGRFSGRQFSNSRSEMNVSTLELGDSALYLCASSLATQNTGELFFGEGSRLTVL.